What follows are 21 T cell receptor beta chains derived from one specimen sequenced in a study of monozygotic twins with inflammatory bowel disease. TCRdb reanalyzed the 5' RACE reads, giving one entry per CDR3 protein sequence and no DNA. Listed are 300,000 to 400,000 distinct CDR3 sequences; around 2% falls within the top ten. The sequencing input was blood. All receptors come from a human donor with ulcerative colitis or Crohn's disease, or a healthy co-twin of an affected twin (not recorded which).

The chain couples TRBV13 to TRBJ1-2; the D gene TCRdb calls, TRBD1, cannot be checked with no DNA. Germline V gives CDR1 PRHDT, CDR2 FYEKMQ (reference sequence). The CDR3 length is 15 residues. CDR3 sequence: CASSLGPGGRYGYTF.

V and J are TRBV5-6 and TRBJ2-1. From germline, CDR1 is SGHDT and CDR2 YYEEEE. This CDR3 region has 15 residues. Here the CDR3 reads CASSRYRASYNEQFF.

V and J are TRBV7-8 and TRBJ2-3. This CDR3 has 18 amino acids. CDR1 and CDR2 (germline): SGHVS, FQNEAQ. This chain's CDR3 is CASSLTSLWSGSTDTQYF. Drawing the rest from reference TRBV7-8 and TRBJ2-3, the complete variable domain is GAGVSQSPRYKVAKRGQDVALRCDPISGHVSLFWYQQALGQGPEFLTYFQNEAQLDKSGLPSDRFFAERPEGSVSTLKIQRTQQEDSAVYLCASSLTSLWSGSTDTQYFGPGTRLTVL.

This sequence joins TRBV6-1 and TRBJ1-3. Germline V CDR1 and CDR2: MNHNS, SASEGT. This CDR3 comprises 15 residues. The CDR3 sequence is CASSEGPSKGNTIYF.

The chain carries TRBV7-9 and TRBJ1-2; the D gene TCRdb calls, TRBD1, cannot be checked with no DNA. Germline assignment: CDR1 SEHNR and CDR2 FQNEAQ (reference sequence). CDR3 length equals 16 residues. The CDR3 loop reads CASNNYVGTVKGGYTF.

The chain joins TRBV4-2 to TRBJ2-7; the TCRdb D gene call, TRBD2, has no DNA to confirm it. Germline V gene data show CDR1 as LGHNA and CDR2 as YNFKEQ. CDR3 size: 15 residues. CDR3 residues: CASSRSSGTSYEQYF.

The rearrangement uses TRBV28 and TRBJ2-7; TCRdb gives TRBD2 as the D gene, but with no DNA this cannot be confirmed. This CDR3 region has 15 residues. Per germline, CDR1 MDHEN and CDR2 SYDVKM. CDR3 amino acids: CASSATSGVYYEQYF.

The chain recombines TRBV9 with TRBJ2-1; without DNA, the TCRdb call of TRBD2 cannot be checked. The CDR3 loop spans 19 amino acids. Per germline, CDR1 SGDLS and CDR2 YYNGEE. The CDR3: CASSVGLLEGGFSYNEQFF.

The genes are TRBV12-3 or TRBV12-4 and TRBJ1-1; TCRdb's D call of TRBD1 is untestable without DNA. The CDR3 covers 14 residues. CDR3 sequence: CASSPGHPRTEAFF.

The V gene is TRBV29-1, the J gene TRBJ2-5; TCRdb calls TRBD1, which cannot be checked without DNA. CDR3 length: 14 amino acids. In germline, CDR1 is SQVTM, CDR2 ANQGSEA. CDR3 in amino acids: CSVLDRKARETQYF.

The rearrangement links TRBV10-3 to TRBJ2-5; the D call from TCRdb, TRBD2, cannot be confirmed without DNA. The CDR3 length is 13 residues. Germline V gene data show CDR1 as ENHRY and CDR2 as SYGVKD. The CDR3 reads CAISRSGQETQYF.

The J gene is TRBJ1-6, the V gene TRBV28; there is no DNA to check the TCRdb D call of TRBD1. CDR3 size: 14 residues. Germline V gene sequence: CDR1 MDHEN, CDR2 SYDVKM. The CDR3 loop reads CASIGAGSNSPLHF.

The V and J genes are TRBV20-1 and TRBJ2-2; absent DNA, TCRdb's TRBD1 call cannot be checked. Germline CDR1 DFQATT, CDR2 SNEGSKA (reference sequence). The CDR3 is 16 residues long. The CDR3 loop reads CSARDLQTGDTGELFF.

The V call is TRBV6-2 or TRBV6-3, the J call TRBJ2-1; TCRdb's D gene call, TRBD2, goes unchecked for lack of DNA. Germline CDR1 MNHEY, CDR2 SVGEGT. The CDR3 is 13 amino acids. The CDR3 loop is CASTFHGRNEQFF.

The CDR3 sequence is CASASTGGLYGYTF. The rearrangement links TRBV7-2 to TRBJ1-2; TCRdb's D call of TRBD1 is untestable without DNA. Germline values: CDR1 SGHTA, CDR2 FQGNSA. The CDR3 sequence is 14 residues long.

The CDR3 spells CASSPGTSGNYEQYF. This sequence joins TRBV5-1 and TRBJ2-7; TCRdb's D gene call, TRBD2, goes unchecked for lack of DNA. The CDR3 consists of 15 residues. Germline CDR1 reads SGHRS; CDR2 reads YFSETQ. Full variable domain (remainder filled in from reference TRBV5-1 and TRBJ2-7): KAGVTQTPRYLIKTRGQQVTLSCSPISGHRSVSWYQQTPGQGLQFLFEYFSETQRNKGNFPGRFSGRQFSNSRSEMNVSTLELGDSALYLCASSPGTSGNYEQYFGPGTRLTVT.

CDR3 sequence reads: CASSLWLAGGSEQFF. The genes are TRBV7-2 and TRBJ2-1; TCRdb picks TRBD2, but there is no DNA to check that call. The CDR3 totals 15 residues. Per the germline V gene, CDR1 is SGHTA and CDR2 is FQGNSA.

The chain combines TRBV7-9 with TRBJ2-5; the TCRdb call, TRBD1, lacks DNA for checking. The CDR3 extends over 14 amino acids. Germline CDR1 SEHNR, CDR2 FQNEAQ (reference sequence). The CDR3 loop reads CASSLKGARETQYF.

The V call is TRBV15, the J call TRBJ1-4; TCRdb selects TRBD1, and the lack of DNA leaves this call unchecked. The CDR3 is 13 residues long. Germline loops: CDR1 LNHNV, CDR2 YYDKDF (reference sequence). CDR3 residues: CATSTWGTEKLFF.

The chain joins TRBV29-1 to TRBJ1-1. In germline, CDR1 is SQVTM, CDR2 ANQGSEA. CDR3 size: 13 residues. CDR3 region: CSVVRHLNTEAFF.

The chain employs TRBV24-1 and TRBJ1-5. The CDR3 consists of 13 residues. Germline V gene data show CDR1 as KGHDR and CDR2 as SFDVKD. CDR3: CATSAQPNQPQHF.